The entry that follows covers one T cell receptor (beta chain) sequence. Its matching antigen is unknown. The data were taken from a study of long-term antiretroviral therapy in people with HIV. Running of the v3.0 immunoSEQ assay took place at survey level. This table comes from immunoSEQ multiplex PCR, and its TCRdb copy is limited to in-frame clones, with some not included. The sample comprises around 30,000 clones, 85% of which are singletons, and 8% to 9.5% rests with the top ten. General study results and limits: ART adherence, viral resistance and therapy changes went unrecorded.

The CDR3 contains 11 residues. The V end lost 5 bases, the J end lost 5 bases, and 9 bases lay between the germline ends. Germline V gene data show CDR1 as SQVTM and CDR2 as ANQGSEA. Clinicians in the United States treated all participants with HIV. This TCR derives from a man aged 40-50 years with HIV. Here the sequenced sample was unsorted PBMCs, taken 2.3 years after starting antiretroviral therapy. The chain links TRBV29-1 to TRBJ1-1; D gene unclear. The DNA of the CDR3 is TGCAGCGTTAAGGTTAAAACTGAAGCTTTCTTT. It encodes CSVKVKTEAFF.